Listed below are T cell receptor beta chains from one sample, sequenced in a study of post-analysis software for immune sequencing data. TCRdb ran MiXCR on the PCR reads and lists one entry per CDR3 protein. The sample consists of about 820,000 distinct CDR3 sequences, about 53% of them appearing once. The material sequenced was blood. Receptors were obtained from a girl aged 10-17 years with multiple sclerosis. Both conserved end residues are part of each CDR3. D genes are given only for firm matches. Not all rows give a size; the values are once, few, many and, for expanded clones, a class.

d_gene	j_gene	abundance	v_gene	CDR3aa	CDR3nt
.	TRBJ1-6	.	TRBV4-2	CASSQALNSPLHF	TGTGCCAGCAGCCAGGCCTTAAATTCACCCCTCCACTTT
.	TRBJ2-7	few	TRBV5-1	CASSLGHETYEQYF	TGCGCCAGCAGCTTAGGTCATGAAACCTACGAGCAGTACTTC
TRBD1	TRBJ1-2	many	TRBV7-2	CASSLAGTGYGYTF	TGTGCCAGCAGCTTAGCCGGGACAGGTTATGGCTACACCTTC
.	TRBJ2-3	once	TRBV20-1	CSAGRISTDTQYF	TGCAGTGCTGGGAGGATTAGCACAGATACGCAGTATTTT
.	TRBJ2-5	.	TRBV4-1	CASSDSGKAVRETQYF	TGCGCCAGCAGCGATTCGGGTAAAGCGGTACGGGAGACCCAGTACTTC
TRBD2	TRBJ2-7	.	TRBV12-5	CASGDPGLARSYEQYF	TGTGCTAGTGGGGACCCAGGACTAGCCAGGTCCTACGAGCAGTACTTC
.	TRBJ1-4	.	TRBV27	CASKPTIGLIMDKLFF	TGTGCCAGCAAACCCACGATTGGCCTTATCATGGATAAACTGTTTTTT
.	TRBJ2-3	.	TRBV20-1	CSAGRGGGTDTQYF	TGCAGTGCTGGCAGGGGAGGAGGCACAGATACGCAGTATTTT
TRBD2	TRBJ2-7	.	TRBV6-5	CASSLPPGGGTYEQYF	TGTGCCAGCAGCCTCCCCCCCGGCGGGGGAACCTACGAGCAGTACTTC
TRBD2	TRBJ2-7	.	TRBV4-1	CASSQVIPSGGESSYEQYF	TGCGCCAGCAGCCAAGTAATCCCCAGCGGGGGGGAAAGCTCCTACGAGCAGTACTTC
.	TRBJ1-6	.	TRBV15	CATSRDSPLHF	TGTGCCACCAGCAGAGATTCACCCCTCCACTTT
.	TRBJ1-5	.	TRBV25-1	CASSEDEPLSNQPQHF	TGTGCCAGCAGTGAAGATGAGCCCCTTAGCAATCAGCCCCAGCATTTT
.	TRBJ2-7	.	TRBV27	CASSSSVSAYEQYF	TGTGCCAGCAGTTCCAGCGTGAGCGCCTACGAGCAGTACTTC
.	TRBJ2-7	.	TRBV18	CASSPPGRVDEQYF	TGTGCCAGCTCACCACCGGGTAGGGTAGACGAGCAGTACTTC
TRBD1	TRBJ1-6	.	TRBV24-1	CATSDLLLSRDSYSPLHF	TGTGCCACCAGTGATTTGCTTTTATCCCGGGACAGCTATTCACCCCTCCACTTT
.	TRBJ2-5	.	TRBV20-1	CSARSASANFQETQYF	TGCAGTGCTAGAAGTGCGAGCGCAAACTTCCAAGAAACCCAGTACTTC
TRBD1	TRBJ1-2	.	TRBV12-3/TRBV12-4	CASRRTGYYGYTF	TGTGCCAGCAGGCGGACAGGGTACTATGGCTACACCTTC
.	TRBJ2-4	.	TRBV7-9	CASSFRDPKNIQYF	TGTGCCAGCAGCTTCAGGGACCCCAAAAACATTCAGTACTTC
TRBD1	TRBJ1-2	.	TRBV29-1	CSARGQAGYTF	TGCAGCGCCAGGGGGCAGGCTGGCTACACCTTC
.	TRBJ2-5	.	TRBV27	CASRRGVGWETQYF	TGTGCCAGCAGAAGGGGGGTGGGTTGGGAGACCCAGTACTTC
TRBD2	TRBJ2-1	many	TRBV20-1	CSASMWGDYYNEQFF	TGCAGTGCTAGTATGTGGGGGGACTACTACAATGAGCAGTTCTTC
.	TRBJ2-7	.	TRBV7-3	CASSSPPHEQYF	TGTGCCAGCAGCTCCCCCCCGCACGAGCAGTACTTC
.	TRBJ2-4	.	TRBV20-1	CSASSGAKNIQYF	TGCAGTGCTAGTTCAGGGGCCAAAAACATTCAGTACTTC
.	TRBJ2-7	.	TRBV6-5	CASRNSHEQYF	TGTGCCAGCAGGAATAGCCACGAGCAGTACTTC
TRBD2	TRBJ2-1	.	TRBV12-3/TRBV12-4	CASSLWTSGRLVDEQFF	TGTGCCAGCAGTCTCTGGACTAGCGGGAGGTTAGTGGATGAGCAGTTCTTC
TRBD1	TRBJ2-5	many	TRBV20-1	CSAPGQGLKTQYF	TGCAGTGCCCCGGGACAGGGGTTGAAGACCCAGTACTTC
.	TRBJ2-7	.	TRBV12-3/TRBV12-4	CASGVGLSYEQYF	TGTGCCAGCGGAGTGGGGCTATCCTACGAGCAGTACTTC
.	TRBJ2-7	.	TRBV10-1	CASSGPGRFSYNEQYF	TGCGCCAGCAGCGGACCGGGACGGTTTTCCTACAATGAGCAGTACTTC
TRBD1	TRBJ2-1	.	TRBV7-9	CASSLAAGAGGTEQFF	TGTGCCAGCAGCTTAGCGGCTGGGGCAGGGGGCACTGAGCAGTTCTTC
.	TRBJ2-2	.	TRBV29-1	CSATRGTNTGELFF	TGCAGCGCTACCAGGGGTACGAACACCGGGGAGCTGTTTTTT
.	TRBJ2-1	.	TRBV28	CASSFLAGGEQFF	TGTGCCAGCAGTTTCCTCGCTGGAGGTGAGCAGTTCTTC
TRBD1	TRBJ2-1	once	TRBV5-1	CASSLGTGGSFEQFF	TGCGCCAGCAGCTTGGGGACAGGGGGCTCTTTTGAGCAGTTCTTC
.	TRBJ1-1	.	TRBV7-2	CASSLRVSAGTEAFF	TGTGCCAGCAGCTTAAGGGTCTCGGCGGGCACTGAAGCTTTCTTT
.	TRBJ2-3	.	TRBV7-6	CASSAVGGTDTQYF	TGTGCCAGCAGCGCCGTCGGAGGGACAGATACGCAGTATTTT
.	TRBJ1-4	.	TRBV4-1	CASSQSGPGEKLFF	TGCGCCAGCAGCCAATCGGGGCCTGGTGAAAAACTGTTTTTT
TRBD1	TRBJ1-2	.	TRBV27	CASSRFTTGGGYGYTF	TGTGCCAGCAGCCGATTTACGACAGGGGGGGGCTATGGCTACACCTTC
.	TRBJ2-7	.	TRBV2	CASSIDRYTYEQYF	TGTGCCAGCAGTATTGACAGGTATACCTACGAGCAGTACTTC
TRBD1	TRBJ2-4	.	TRBV29-1	CSVEVRQGEAKNIQYF	TGCAGCGTTGAAGTTCGACAGGGGGAGGCCAAAAACATTCAGTACTTC
.	TRBJ2-5	few	TRBV29-1	CSVGGASETQYF	TGCAGCGTTGGGGGGGCGTCAGAGACCCAGTACTTC
.	TRBJ2-1	.	TRBV14	CASSQGTGHPYNEQFF	TGTGCCAGCAGCCAAGGAACGGGGCATCCCTACAATGAGCAGTTCTTC
.	TRBJ1-2	once	TRBV6-5	CASMGGRVGYGYTF	TGTGCCAGCATGGGAGGTAGGGTTGGATATGGCTACACCTTC
.	TRBJ2-5	few	TRBV7-8	CASNLGVAALLQETQYF	TGTGCCAGCAATCTCGGTGTGGCAGCGCTTCTCCAAGAGACCCAGTACTTC
.	TRBJ2-5	.	TRBV12-3/TRBV12-4	CASTTGGHEQYF	TGTGCCAGCACCACCGGTGGGCATGAGCAGTACTTC
TRBD2	TRBJ2-7	few	TRBV4-1	CASSDGLASYEQYF	TGCGCCAGCAGCGACGGACTAGCGTCCTACGAGCAGTACTTC
TRBD2	TRBJ2-7	.	TRBV5-6	CASRPYRLAGGRTYEQYF	TGTGCCAGCCGCCCCTATCGGCTAGCGGGAGGTCGAACCTACGAGCAGTACTTC
.	TRBJ2-5	.	TRBV4-2	CASSQVVGGKETQYF	TGTGCCAGCAGCCAAGTGGTGGGCGGGAAAGAGACCCAGTACTTC
.	TRBJ1-2	.	TRBV5-1	CASSSESTNYGYTF	TGCGCCAGCAGCTCGGAGAGTACAAACTATGGCTACACCTTC